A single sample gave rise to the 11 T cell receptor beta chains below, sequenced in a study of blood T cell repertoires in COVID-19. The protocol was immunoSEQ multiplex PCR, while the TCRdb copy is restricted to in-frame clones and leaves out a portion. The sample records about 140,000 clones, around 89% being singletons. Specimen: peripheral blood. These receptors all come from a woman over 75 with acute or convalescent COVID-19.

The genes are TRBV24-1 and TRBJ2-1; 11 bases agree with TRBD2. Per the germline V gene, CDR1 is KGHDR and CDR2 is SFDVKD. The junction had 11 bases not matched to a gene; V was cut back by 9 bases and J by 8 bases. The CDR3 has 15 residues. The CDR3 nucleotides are TGTGCCACCCAGTCGACTAGCGGGGAGTCGGATGAGCAGTTCTTC. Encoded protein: CATQSTSGESDEQFF.

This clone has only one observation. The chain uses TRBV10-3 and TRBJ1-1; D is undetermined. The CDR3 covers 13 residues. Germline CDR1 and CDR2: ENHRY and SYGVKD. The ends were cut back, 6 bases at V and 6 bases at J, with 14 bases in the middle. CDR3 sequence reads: CAIRELLSAEAFF. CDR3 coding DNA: TGTGCCATCAGGGAGCTTTTGAGCGCTGAAGCTTTCTTT.

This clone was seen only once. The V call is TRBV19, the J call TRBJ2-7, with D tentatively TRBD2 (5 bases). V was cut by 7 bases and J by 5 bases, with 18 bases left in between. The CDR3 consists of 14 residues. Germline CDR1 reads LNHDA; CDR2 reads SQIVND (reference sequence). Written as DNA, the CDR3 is TGTGCCAGTACCCCAGAGGGCGCAAGGAACGAGCAGTACTTC. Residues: CASTPEGARNEQYF.

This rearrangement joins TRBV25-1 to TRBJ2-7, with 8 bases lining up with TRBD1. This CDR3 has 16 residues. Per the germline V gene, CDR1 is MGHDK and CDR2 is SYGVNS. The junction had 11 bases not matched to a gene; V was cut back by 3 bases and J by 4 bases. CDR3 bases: TGTGCCAGCAGTGACCCCTCTACAGGGGGACAGTACGAGCAGTACTTC. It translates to CASSDPSTGGQYEQYF.

The CDR3 here is CASSDRRQETQYF. CDR3 nucleotide sequence: TGTGCCAGCAGCGACAGGAGACAAGAGACCCAGTACTTC. The genes are TRBV6-2 or TRBV6-3 and TRBJ2-5; tentatively, D is TRBD1 (6 bases). Looked up from germline, CDR1 is MNHEY and CDR2 is SVGEGT. Trimming removed 6 bases from V and 2 bases from J, with 10 bases in between. This CDR3 has 13 residues.

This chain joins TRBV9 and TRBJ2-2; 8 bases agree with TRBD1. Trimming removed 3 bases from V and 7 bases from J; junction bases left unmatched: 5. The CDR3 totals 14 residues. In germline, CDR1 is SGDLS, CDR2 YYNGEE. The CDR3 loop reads CASSGGQGYGELFF. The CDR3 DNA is TGTGCCAGCAGCGGAGGACAGGGATACGGGGAGCTGTTTTTT.

As DNA, the CDR3 is TGTGCCAGCAGCTTATCAGGAGGAAACACTGAAGCTTTCTTT. Encoded protein: CASSLSGGNTEAFF. This sequence joins TRBV7-2 and TRBJ1-1, with D unresolved. Germline V CDR1 and CDR2: SGHTA, FQGNSA. The CDR3 length is 14 residues. V was trimmed by 2 bases and J by 2 bases, leaving 9 bases between them.

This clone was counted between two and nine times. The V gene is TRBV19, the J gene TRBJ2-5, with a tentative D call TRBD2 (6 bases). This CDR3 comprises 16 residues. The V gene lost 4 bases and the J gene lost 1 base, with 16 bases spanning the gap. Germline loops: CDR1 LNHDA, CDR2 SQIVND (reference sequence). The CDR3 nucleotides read TGTGCCAGTAGTAGTTCCCCCGGGCGGGGCCAAGAGACCCAGTACTTC. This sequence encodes CASSSSPGRGQETQYF.

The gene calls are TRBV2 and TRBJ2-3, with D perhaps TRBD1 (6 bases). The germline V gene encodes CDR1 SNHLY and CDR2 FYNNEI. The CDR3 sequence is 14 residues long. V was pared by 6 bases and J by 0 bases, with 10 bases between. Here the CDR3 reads CASRQGRSTDTQYF. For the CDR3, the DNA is TGTGCCAGCAGACAGGGCCGGAGCACAGATACGCAGTATTTT. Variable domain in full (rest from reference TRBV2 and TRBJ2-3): EPEVTQTPSHQVTQMGQEVILRCVPISNHLYFYWYRQILGQKVEFLVSFYNNEISEKSEIFDDQFSVERPDGSNFTLKIRSTKLEDSAMYFCASRQGRSTDTQYFGPGTRLTVL.

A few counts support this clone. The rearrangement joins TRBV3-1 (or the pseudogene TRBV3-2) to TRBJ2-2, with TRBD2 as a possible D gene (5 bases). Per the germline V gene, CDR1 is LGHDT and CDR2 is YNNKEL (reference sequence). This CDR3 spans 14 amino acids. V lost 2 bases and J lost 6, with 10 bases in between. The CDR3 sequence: CASSQISVPGELFF. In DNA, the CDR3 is TGTGCCAGCAGCCAAATTAGCGTCCCCGGGGAGCTGTTTTTT.

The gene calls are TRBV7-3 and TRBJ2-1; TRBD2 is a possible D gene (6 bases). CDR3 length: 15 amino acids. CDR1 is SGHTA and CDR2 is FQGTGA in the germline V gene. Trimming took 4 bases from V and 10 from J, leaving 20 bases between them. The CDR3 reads CASSSGTSLMEEQFF. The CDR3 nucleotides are TGTGCCAGCAGCTCCGGGACTTCCTTGATGGAGGAGCAGTTCTTC.